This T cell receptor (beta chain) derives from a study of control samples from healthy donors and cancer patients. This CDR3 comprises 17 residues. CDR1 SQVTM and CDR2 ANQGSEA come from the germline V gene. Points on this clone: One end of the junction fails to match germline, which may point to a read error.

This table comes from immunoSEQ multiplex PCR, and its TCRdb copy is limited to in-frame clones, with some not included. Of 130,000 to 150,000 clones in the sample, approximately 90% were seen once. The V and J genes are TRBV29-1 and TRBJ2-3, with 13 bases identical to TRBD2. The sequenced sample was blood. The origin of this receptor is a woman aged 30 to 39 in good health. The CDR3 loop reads CSVEDRTSGRSPDMQYF. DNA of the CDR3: TGCAGCGTTGAAGATCGGACTAGCGGGAGATCGCCAGATATGCAGTATTTT.